The rows below give T cell receptor beta chains drawn from one sample of a study of blood T cell repertoires in COVID-19. Here immunoSEQ multiplex PCR was the method, and the copy in TCRdb shows in-frame clones only, minus some. The sample consists of 11,000 to 15,000 clones, 80% to 85% of them appearing once. Sequencing was done on a sample of peripheral blood. These receptor sequences come from a man aged 45-60 years with active COVID-19. Each CDR3 is given with its conserved first and last residue. The size field is filled for only some rows; it gives once, few, many or a size class.

v_gene	abundance	j_gene	CDR3aa
TRBV19	.	TRBJ1-1	CASSIMGHSRTEAFF
TRBV29-1	.	TRBJ1-1	CSVVEDRDRGKAFF
TRBV5-1	once	TRBJ2-3	CASSFLLAGAVDTQYF
TRBV5-6	.	TRBJ1-1	CASSPGRGEAFF
TRBV19	once	TRBJ2-7	CASSPGQEYEQYF
TRBV3-1/TRBV3-2	few	TRBJ1-1	CASSAGTEAFF
TRBV6-5	.	TRBJ2-3	CASTRFPQSRGRDDF
TRBV19	few	TRBJ2-1	CASSILLAGDEQFF
TRBV10-1	.	TRBJ2-2	CASSQNREFSDTGELFF
TRBV2	.	TRBJ2-6	CASSPGTGLANVLTF
TRBV7-6	once	TRBJ2-3	CASSPSSRMTDTQYF
TRBV19	once	TRBJ2-1	CASSITGGRNEQFF
TRBV13	.	TRBJ1-1	CASSLGGRTEAFF
TRBV13	.	TRBJ2-7	CASSLEAGAGEQYF
TRBV25-1	.	TRBJ2-2	CASSGTGVGFTGELFF
TRBV13	.	TRBJ1-4	CASSTTGTGQANEKLFF
TRBV15	once	TRBJ1-4	CATSRDADRGLEKLFF
TRBV9	.	TRBJ1-5	CASSVGGQGGQPQHF
TRBV10-2	once	TRBJ1-1	CASSAEGMNTEAFF
TRBV24-1	.	TRBJ2-7	CATSDPTGTGNHEQYF
TRBV10-3	medium-sized	TRBJ1-5	CATPTQGEGGNQPQHF
TRBV7-8	.	TRBJ1-1	CASSVWGQDEAFF
TRBV5-1	.	TRBJ2-1	CASSLAGLAGGPEQFF
TRBV29-1	.	TRBJ1-1	CSVDGTGANTEAFF
TRBV6-5	.	TRBJ1-4	CASEETEFNEKLFF
TRBV7-9	.	TRBJ2-3	CASSPGGSPSTQYF
TRBV5-4	.	TRBJ1-4	CASSSGQLNEKLFF
TRBV6-1	.	TRBJ2-2	CASSEPVGSWTGELFF
TRBV9	.	TRBJ2-7	CASSVGGGPYEQYF
TRBV7-9	once	TRBJ2-2	CASSIRTSGITGELFF
TRBV25-1	.	TRBJ2-7	CASSYREAPYEQYF
TRBV30	.	TRBJ2-1	CAWSTAASVGGEQFF
TRBV7-2	.	TRBJ2-1	CASSVGLSNEQFF
TRBV7-8	.	TRBJ1-2	CASSLVGSGGGYTF
TRBV27	.	TRBJ2-1	CASSLSYVGTSGMEQFF
TRBV27	.	TRBJ2-1	CASSQLGEWDEQFF
TRBV10-3	.	TRBJ1-6	CAIFGTGNYNSPLHF
TRBV20-1	few	TRBJ2-7	CSASQAGTGGHEQYF
TRBV7-9	.	TRBJ2-5	CASGDAGEETQYF
TRBV28	.	TRBJ1-1	CASSLTQKNTEAFF
TRBV2	.	TRBJ2-1	CASSELGNGDNEQFF
TRBV2	.	TRBJ2-7	CASTGRYEQYF
TRBV2	.	TRBJ2-1	CASRGLAGYNEQFF
TRBV28	.	TRBJ1-5	CASSLRGGRGTPQHF
TRBV21-1	.	TRBJ1-4	CASSKFRTGKNWEKLFF
TRBV2	.	TRBJ2-3	CASFGGELTDTQYF
TRBV4-1	.	TRBJ2-7	CASSQGQGSYEQYF
TRBV12-3/TRBV12-4	.	TRBJ1-1	CASSLLDTSFF
TRBV2	.	TRBJ2-7	CASSDGLAEYEQYF
TRBV6-1	.	TRBJ2-1	CASSEWRREGHNEQFF
TRBV30	.	TRBJ1-2	CAWSVQVDRGTKGYTF
TRBV28	.	TRBJ2-5	CASNPRAGAYPQETQYF
TRBV27	.	TRBJ2-3	CASSLWRGEDTQYF
TRBV7-9	.	TRBJ1-5	CASSLGEQPQHF
TRBV7-8	once	TRBJ1-4	CASSLTGQTNEKLFF